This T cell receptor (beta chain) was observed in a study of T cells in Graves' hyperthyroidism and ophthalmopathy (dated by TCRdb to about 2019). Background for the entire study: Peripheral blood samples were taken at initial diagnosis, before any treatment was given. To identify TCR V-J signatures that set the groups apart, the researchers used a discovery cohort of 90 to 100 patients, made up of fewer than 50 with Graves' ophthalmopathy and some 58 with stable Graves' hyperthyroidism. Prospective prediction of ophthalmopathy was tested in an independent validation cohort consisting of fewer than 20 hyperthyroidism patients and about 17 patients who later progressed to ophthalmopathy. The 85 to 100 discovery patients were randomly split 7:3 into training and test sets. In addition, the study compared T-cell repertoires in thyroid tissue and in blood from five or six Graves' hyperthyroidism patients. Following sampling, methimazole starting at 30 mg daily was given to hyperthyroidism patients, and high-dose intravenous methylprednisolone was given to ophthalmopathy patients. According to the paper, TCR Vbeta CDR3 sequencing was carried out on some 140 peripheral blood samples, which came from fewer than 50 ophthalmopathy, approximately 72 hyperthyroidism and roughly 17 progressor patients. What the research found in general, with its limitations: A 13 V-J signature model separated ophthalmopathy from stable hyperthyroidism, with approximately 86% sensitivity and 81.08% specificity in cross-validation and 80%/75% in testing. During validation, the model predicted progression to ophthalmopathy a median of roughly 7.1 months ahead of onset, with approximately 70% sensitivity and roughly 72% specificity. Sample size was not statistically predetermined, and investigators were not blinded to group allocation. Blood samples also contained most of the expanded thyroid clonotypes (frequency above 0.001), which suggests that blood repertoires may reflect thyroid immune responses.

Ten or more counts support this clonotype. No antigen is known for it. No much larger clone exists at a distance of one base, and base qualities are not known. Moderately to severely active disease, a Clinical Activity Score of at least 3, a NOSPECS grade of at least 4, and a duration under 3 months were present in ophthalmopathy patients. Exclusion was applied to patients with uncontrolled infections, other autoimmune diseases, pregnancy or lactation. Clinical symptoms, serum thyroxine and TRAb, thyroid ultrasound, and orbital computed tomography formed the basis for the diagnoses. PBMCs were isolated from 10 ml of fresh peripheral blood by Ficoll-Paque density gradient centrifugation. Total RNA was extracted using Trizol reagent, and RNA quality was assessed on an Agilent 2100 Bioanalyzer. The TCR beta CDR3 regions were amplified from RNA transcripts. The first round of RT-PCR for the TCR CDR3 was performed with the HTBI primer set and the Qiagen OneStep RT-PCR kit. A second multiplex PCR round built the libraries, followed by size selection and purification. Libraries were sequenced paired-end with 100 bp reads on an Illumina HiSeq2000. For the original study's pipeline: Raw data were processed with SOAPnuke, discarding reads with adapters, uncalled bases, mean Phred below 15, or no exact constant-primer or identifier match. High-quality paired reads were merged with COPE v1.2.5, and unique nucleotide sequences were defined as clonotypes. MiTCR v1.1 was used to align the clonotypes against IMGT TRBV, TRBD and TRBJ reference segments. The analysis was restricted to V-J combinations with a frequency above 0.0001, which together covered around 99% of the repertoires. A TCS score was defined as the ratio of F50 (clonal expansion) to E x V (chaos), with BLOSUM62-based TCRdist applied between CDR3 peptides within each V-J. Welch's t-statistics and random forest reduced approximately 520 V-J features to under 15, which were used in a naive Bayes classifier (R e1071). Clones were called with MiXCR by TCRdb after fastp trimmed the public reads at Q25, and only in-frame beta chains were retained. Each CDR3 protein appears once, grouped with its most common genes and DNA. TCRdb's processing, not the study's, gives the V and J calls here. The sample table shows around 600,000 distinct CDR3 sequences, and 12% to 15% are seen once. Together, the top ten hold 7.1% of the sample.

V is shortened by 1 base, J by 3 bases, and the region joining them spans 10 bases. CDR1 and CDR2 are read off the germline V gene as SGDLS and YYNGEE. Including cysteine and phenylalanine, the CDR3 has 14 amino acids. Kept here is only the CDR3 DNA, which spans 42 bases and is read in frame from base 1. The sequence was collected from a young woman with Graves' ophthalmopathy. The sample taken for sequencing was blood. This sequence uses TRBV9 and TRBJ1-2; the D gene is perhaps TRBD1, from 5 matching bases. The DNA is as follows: TGTGCCAGCAGCGTATATGGAGGGGACTATGGCTACACCTTC. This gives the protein CASSVYGGDYGYTF.